The 11 T cell receptor beta chains in this list originate from one sample, sequenced in a study of regulatory T cells in long-lasting Graves disease. HTBI primers from iRepertoire and Arm-PCR of CDR3 regions yielded the TCR beta libraries. TCRdb reprocessed the multiplex PCR reads with MiXCR, giving one entry per CDR3 protein. The sample contains about 310,000 distinct CDR3 sequences, 22% of which appear only once. Described time point: persistent/refractory GD, antithyroid drugs over 5 years with positive TRAb. Construction of the TCR library relied on RNA isolated from PBMCs. The specimen comprised peripheral blood mononuclear cells (PBMCs), sampled when the disease was refractory, from a patient treated with antithyroid drugs. The receptor source for this set is a female donor with Graves disease.

This clonotype showed up many times. The chain joins TRBV12-3 or TRBV12-4 to TRBJ1-2; tentatively, D is TRBD1 (6 bases). This CDR3 spans 16 amino acids. V lost 4 bases and J lost 5, with 20 bases in between. Here the CDR3 reads CASSSTPTTGNYGYTF. The CDR3 region has the DNA TGTGCCAGCAGTTCAACCCCGACGACAGGCAATTATGGCTACACCTTC.

This clonotype showed up just a few times. This chain connects TRBV6-5 to TRBJ1-4; 9 bases are shared with TRBD1. There are 15 residues in the CDR3. Germline trimming cut 4 bases from V and 4 bases from J; bases unmatched to any gene: 4. CDR1 and CDR2 (germline): MNHEY, SVGAGI. The CDR3, as DNA: TGTGCCAGCAGTTGGAGACAGGGGGATAATGAAAAACTGTTTTTT. Its protein product is CASSWRQGDNEKLFF.

This clonotype was counted many times. The rearrangement uses TRBV28 and TRBJ2-5; no definite D call. The CDR3 is made up of 14 amino acids. The ends were cut back, 1 base at V and 2 bases at J, with 8 bases in the middle. Germline CDR1 MDHEN, CDR2 SYDVKM. This chain's CDR3 is CASSLYARQETQYF. The CDR3 DNA sequence: TGTGCCAGCAGTTTATATGCCAGGCAAGAGACCCAGTACTTC.

This clonotype was found many times. The CDR3 sequence is CASTIQGAGQETQYF. Written as DNA, the CDR3 is TGTGCCAGCACCATTCAGGGGGCCGGGCAAGAGACCCAGTACTTC. This chain uses TRBV12-3 or TRBV12-4 with TRBJ2-5; 8 nucleotides match TRBD1. This CDR3 contains 15 residues. V lost 7 bases and J lost 2; bases outside the gene matches: 9.

This clonotype has just a few counts. The chain couples TRBV7-2 to TRBJ1-2, with TRBD1 as a possible D gene (6 bases). The CDR3 sequence is 15 residues long. Germline CDR1 is SGHTA and CDR2 is FQGNSA. Trimming left V 3 bases short and J 2 bases short, with 13 bases between. This chain's CDR3 is CASSLHRDTNYGYTF. The CDR3 nucleotides read TGTGCCAGCAGCTTGCATCGGGACACCAACTATGGCTACACCTTC.

There are a few counts of this clonotype. Given a much more abundant clone one base away, this may be a read error. The CDR3 protein is CACRTGTDNSPLHF. CDR3 bases: TGTGCCTGCAGGACCGGGACAGATAATTCACCCCTCCACTTT. The chain carries TRBV6-1 and TRBJ1-6; TRBD1 matches 7 bases. This CDR3 region has 14 residues. Germline V gene sequence: CDR1 MNHNS, CDR2 SASEGT.

This clonotype has ten or more counts. The chain carries TRBV2 and TRBJ2-7; 9 bases map to TRBD2. The CDR3 sequence is 21 residues long. Germline trimming cut 3 bases from V and 5 bases from J; bases unmatched to any gene: 26. CDR1 and CDR2 from the germline V gene are SNHLY and FYNNEI. The CDR3 sequence: CASSEYSAGGVISMMEDEQYF. The DNA of the CDR3 is TGTGCCAGCAGTGAGTACTCAGCGGGAGGCGTGATTTCGATGATGGAAGACGAGCAGTACTTC.

This clonotype has ten or more counts. The chain employs TRBV30 and TRBJ1-5; D ambiguous. Trimming removed 0 bases from V and 3 bases from J, with 9 bases in between. This CDR3 comprises 14 residues. Germline CDR1 reads GTSNPN; CDR2 reads SVGIG (reference sequence). The CDR3 sequence: CAWSVSGVNQPQHF. The CDR3 DNA reads TGTGCCTGGAGTGTATCTGGAGTCAATCAGCCCCAGCATTTT.

The chain's CDR3 is CASSGREGAPDTQYF. In DNA form, the CDR3 reads TGTGCCAGCAGCGGGCGGGAGGGAGCCCCAGATACGCAGTATTTT. The V call is TRBV5-6, the J call TRBJ2-3, with 9 positions matching TRBD2. After removal of 4 bases from V and 4 bases from J, the junction contained 7 bases not matched to a gene. CDR1 SGHDT and CDR2 YYEEEE come from the germline V gene. The CDR3 loop spans 15 amino acids.

V and J are TRBV11-2 and TRBJ1-3, with no clear D. CDR1 and CDR2 from the germline V gene are SGHAT and FQNNGV. The V end was cut by 1 base, the J end by 0 bases, with 7 bases between. The CDR3 is 15 amino acids. CDR3 residues: CASSLGRTSGNTIYF. The CDR3 DNA reads TGTGCCAGCAGCTTAGGAAGGACCTCTGGAAACACCATATATTTT.

This chain joins TRBV4-1 and TRBJ1-1; no firm D call. V lost 1 base, J lost 4 bases, and 7 bases lay in between. Germline CDR1 and CDR2: MGHRA and YSYEKL. The CDR3 runs 13 residues. In DNA form, the CDR3 reads TGCGCCAGCAGCCAAGTTAGCCCCACTGAAGCTTTCTTT. Translation gives CASSQVSPTEAFF.